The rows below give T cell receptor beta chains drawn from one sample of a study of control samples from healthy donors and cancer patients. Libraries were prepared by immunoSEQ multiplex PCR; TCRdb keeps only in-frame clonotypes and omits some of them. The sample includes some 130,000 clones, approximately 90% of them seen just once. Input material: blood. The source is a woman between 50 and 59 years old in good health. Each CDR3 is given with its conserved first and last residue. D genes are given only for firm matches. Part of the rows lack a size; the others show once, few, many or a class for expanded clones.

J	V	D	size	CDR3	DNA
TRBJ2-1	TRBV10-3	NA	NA	CAISSILGDNEQFF	TGTGCCATCAGTTCTATCCTTGGGGACAATGAGCAGTTCTTC
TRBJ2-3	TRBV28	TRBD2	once	CAGSTSGRGTDTQYF	TGTGCCGGAAGCACTAGCGGGAGGGGCACAGATACGCAGTATTTT
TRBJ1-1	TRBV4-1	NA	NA	CASTELRGTTEAFF	TGCGCCAGCACCGAACTCAGAGGGACTACTGAAGCTTTCTTT
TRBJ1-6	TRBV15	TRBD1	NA	CATSRDFGQGNYNSPLHF	TGTGCCACCAGCAGAGATTTTGGACAGGGAAACTATAATTCACCCCTCCACTTT
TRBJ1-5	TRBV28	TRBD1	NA	CASRRDRGYNQPQHF	TGTGCCAGCAGGAGGGACAGGGGGTACAATCAGCCCCAGCATTTT
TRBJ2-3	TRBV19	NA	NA	CASSIKGDTDTQYF	TGTGCCAGTAGTATCAAGGGGGATACAGATACGCAGTATTTT
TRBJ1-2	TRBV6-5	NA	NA	CASRTGFNYGYTF	TGTGCCAGCAGAACAGGGTTTAACTATGGCTACACCTTC
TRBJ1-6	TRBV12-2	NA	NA	CASRLAAGKKNSPLHF	TGTGCAAGTCGCTTAGCTGCAGGCAAAAAGAATTCACCCCTCCACTTT
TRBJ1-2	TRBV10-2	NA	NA	CASGSGAHYGYTF	TGCGCCAGCGGTTCAGGGGCGCACTATGGCTACACCTTC
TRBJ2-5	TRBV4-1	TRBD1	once	CASSQWDRALGTQYF	TGCGCCAGCAGCCAATGGGACAGGGCTCTCGGGACCCAGTACTTC
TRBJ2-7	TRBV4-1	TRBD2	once	CASSQEAGGSYEQYF	TGCGCCAGCAGCCAAGAGGCGGGAGGGTCCTACGAGCAGTACTTC
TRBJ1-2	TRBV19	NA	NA	CASTRGGYYGYTF	TGTGCCAGTACCCGTGGAGGCTACTATGGCTACACCTTC
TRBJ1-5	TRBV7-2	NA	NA	CASNKPQAGNQPQHF	TGTGCCAGCAACAAACCCCAGGCGGGCAATCAGCCCCAGCATTTT
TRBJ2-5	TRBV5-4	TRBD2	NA	CASSFRLAGTQETQYF	TGTGCCAGCAGCTTTCGACTAGCGGGGACTCAAGAGACCCAGTACTTC
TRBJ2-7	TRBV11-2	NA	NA	CASSPRGNTYEQYF	TGTGCCAGCAGCCCGAGGGGGAACACCTACGAGCAGTACTTC
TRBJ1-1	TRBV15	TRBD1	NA	CATSRAQGAYTEAFF	TGTGCCACCAGCAGAGCCCAGGGGGCATACACTGAAGCTTTCTTT
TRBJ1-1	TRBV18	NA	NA	CASSPRINTEAFF	TGTGCCAGCTCACCAAGGATCAACACTGAAGCTTTCTTT
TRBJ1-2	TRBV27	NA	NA	CASSLRGESGYTF	TGTGCCAGCAGTTTAAGGGGGGAATCTGGCTACACCTTC
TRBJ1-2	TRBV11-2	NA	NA	CASSNETGYTF	TGTGCCAGCAGCAATGAAACAGGCTACACCTTC
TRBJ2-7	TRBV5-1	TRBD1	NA	CASSSGQGLGYEQYF	TGCGCCAGCAGCTCCGGACAGGGATTAGGCTACGAGCAGTACTTC
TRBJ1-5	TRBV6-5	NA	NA	CASSYDSFNQPQHF	TGTGCCAGCAGTTACGACAGTTTCAATCAGCCCCAGCATTTT
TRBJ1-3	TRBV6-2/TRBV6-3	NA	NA	CASSSLSSGNTIYF	TGTGCCAGCAGTTCTTTGTCCTCTGGAAACACCATATATTTT
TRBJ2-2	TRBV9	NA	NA	CASSVVVGTGELFF	TGTGCCAGCAGCGTAGTAGTAGGTACGGGGGAGCTGTTTTTT
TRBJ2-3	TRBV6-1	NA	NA	CASSELGGGTDTQYF	TGTGCCAGCAGTGAATTGGGCGGGGGCACAGATACGCAGTATTTT
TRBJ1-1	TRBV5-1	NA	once	CASSLVRSPNTEAFF	TGCGCCAGCAGCTTGGTACGTAGCCCGAACACTGAAGCTTTCTTT
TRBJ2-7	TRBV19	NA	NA	CASSSPGGAHSYEQYF	TGTGCCAGTAGTTCCCCTGGAGGGGCCCACTCCTACGAGCAGTACTTC
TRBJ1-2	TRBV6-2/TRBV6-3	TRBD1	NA	CASSPTGTGDDYGYTF	TGTGCCAGCAGCCCTACCGGGACAGGGGACGACTATGGCTACACCTTC
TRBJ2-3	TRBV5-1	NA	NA	CASSLSQGTDTQYF	TGCGCCAGCAGCTTGAGTCAGGGAACAGATACGCAGTATTTT
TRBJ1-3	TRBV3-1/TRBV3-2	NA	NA	CASSQESGLGNTIYF	TGTGCCAGCAGCCAAGAGTCAGGTCTCGGAAACACCATATATTTT
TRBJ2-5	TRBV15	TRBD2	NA	CATSKPGLVPPAQYF	TGTGCCACCAGCAAACCGGGACTAGTGCCCCCAGCCCAGTACTTC
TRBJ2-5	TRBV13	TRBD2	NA	CASSSRLAGAQETQYF	TGTGCCAGCAGCTCCCGACTAGCGGGGGCCCAAGAGACCCAGTACTTC
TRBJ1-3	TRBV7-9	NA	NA	CASSLGRASSGNTIYF	TGTGCCAGCAGCTTAGGCAGAGCCTCCTCTGGAAACACCATATATTTT
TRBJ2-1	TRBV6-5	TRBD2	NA	CATHAGGSYNEQFF	TGTGCCACCCACGCGGGAGGTTCCTACAATGAGCAGTTCTTC